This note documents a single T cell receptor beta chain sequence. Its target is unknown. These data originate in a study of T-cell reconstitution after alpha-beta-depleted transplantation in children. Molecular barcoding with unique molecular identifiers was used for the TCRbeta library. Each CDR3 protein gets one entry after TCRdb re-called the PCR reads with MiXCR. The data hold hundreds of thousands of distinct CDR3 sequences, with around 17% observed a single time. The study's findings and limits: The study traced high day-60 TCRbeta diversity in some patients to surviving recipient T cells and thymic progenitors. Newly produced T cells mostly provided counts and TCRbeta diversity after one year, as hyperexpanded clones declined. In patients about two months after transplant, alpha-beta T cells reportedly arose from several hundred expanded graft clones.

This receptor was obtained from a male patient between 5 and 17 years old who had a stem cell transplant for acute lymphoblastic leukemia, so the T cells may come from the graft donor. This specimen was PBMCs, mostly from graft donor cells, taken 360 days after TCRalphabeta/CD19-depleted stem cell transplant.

Here the CDR3 reads CASSQSERRLGTDTQYF. In DNA form, the CDR3 reads TGCGCCAGCAGTCAATCGGAACGGCGACTTGGCACAGATACGCAGTATTTT. The chain recombines TRBV23-1 with TRBJ2-3; D not certain. TRBV23-1 is annotated as an ORF whose role is uncertain. The CDR3 covers 17 residues. V gave up 0 bases and J gave up 1 base, with 14 bases separating them.